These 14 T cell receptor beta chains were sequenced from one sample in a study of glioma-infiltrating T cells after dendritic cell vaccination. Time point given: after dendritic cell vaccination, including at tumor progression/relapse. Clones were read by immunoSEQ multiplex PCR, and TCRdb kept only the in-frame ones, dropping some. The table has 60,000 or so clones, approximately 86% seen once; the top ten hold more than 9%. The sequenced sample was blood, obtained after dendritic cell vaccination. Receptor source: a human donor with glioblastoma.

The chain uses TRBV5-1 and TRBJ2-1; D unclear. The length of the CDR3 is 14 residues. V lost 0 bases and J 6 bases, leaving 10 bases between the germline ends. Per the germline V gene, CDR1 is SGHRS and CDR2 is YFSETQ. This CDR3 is CASSLDKTLNEQFF. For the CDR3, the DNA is TGCGCCAGCAGCTTGGACAAAACCCTCAATGAGCAGTTCTTC.

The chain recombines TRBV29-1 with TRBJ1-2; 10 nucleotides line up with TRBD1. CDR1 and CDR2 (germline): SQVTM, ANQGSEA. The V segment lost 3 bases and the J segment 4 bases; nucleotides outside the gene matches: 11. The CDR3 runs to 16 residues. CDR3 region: CSVDGTGATGGYGYTF. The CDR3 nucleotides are TGCAGCGTTGACGGGACAGGGGCCACGGGGGGCTATGGCTACACCTTC.

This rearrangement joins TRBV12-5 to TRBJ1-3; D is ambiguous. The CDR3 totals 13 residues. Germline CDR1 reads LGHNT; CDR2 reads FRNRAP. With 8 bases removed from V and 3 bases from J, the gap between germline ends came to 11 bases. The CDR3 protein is CASRGSDGNTIYF. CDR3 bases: TGTGCTAGTCGAGGTAGTGATGGAAACACCATATATTTT.

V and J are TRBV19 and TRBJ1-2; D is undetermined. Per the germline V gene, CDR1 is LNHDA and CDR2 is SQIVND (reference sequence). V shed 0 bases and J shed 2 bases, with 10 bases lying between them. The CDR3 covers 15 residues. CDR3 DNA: TGTGCCAGTAGTATAGATCGCGGGGTAAACTATGGCTACACCTTC. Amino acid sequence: CASSIDRGVNYGYTF.

CDR3 sequence reads: CAWSREAPATEAFF. The CDR3 DNA follows: TGTGCCTGGAGTAGGGAGGCTCCCGCTACTGAAGCTTTCTTT. The chain carries TRBV30 and TRBJ1-1; D is unresolved. The CDR3 extends over 14 amino acids. Germline CDR1 reads GTSNPN; CDR2 reads SVGIG (reference sequence). Trimming took off 2 bases at V and 5 bases at J, with 15 bases between the two ends. Together with reference TRBV30 and TRBJ1-1, the CDR3 gives the full variable domain: SQTIHQWPATLVQPVGSPLSLECTVEGTSNPNLYWYRQAAGRGLQLLFYSVGIGQISSEVPQNLSASRPQDRQFILSSKKLLLSDSGFYLCAWSREAPATEAFFGQGTRLTVV.

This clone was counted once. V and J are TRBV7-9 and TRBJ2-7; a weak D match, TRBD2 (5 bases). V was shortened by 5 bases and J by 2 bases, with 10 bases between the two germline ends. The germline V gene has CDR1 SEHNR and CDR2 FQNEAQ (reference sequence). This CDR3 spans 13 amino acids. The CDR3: CASSQAVPYEQYF. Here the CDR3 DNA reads TGTGCCAGCAGCCAAGCGGTGCCCTACGAGCAGTACTTC.

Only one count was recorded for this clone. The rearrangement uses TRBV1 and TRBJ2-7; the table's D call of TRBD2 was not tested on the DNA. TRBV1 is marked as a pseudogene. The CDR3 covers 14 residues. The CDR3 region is CTFTGAGVPYEQYF. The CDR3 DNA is TGCACCTTTACAGGTGCGGGAGTGCCCTACGAGCAGTACTTC.

The CDR3: CASSLNSAGTGPQHF. CDR3 bases: TGTGCCAGCAGCTTAAATTCGGCAGGGACAGGGCCCCAGCATTTT. This chain uses TRBV7-2 with TRBJ1-5; 8 bases line up with TRBD1. The CDR3 has 15 residues. V gave up 2 bases and J gave up 9 bases; unmatched junction bases: 9. Germline lookup yields CDR1 SGHTA and CDR2 FQGNSA.

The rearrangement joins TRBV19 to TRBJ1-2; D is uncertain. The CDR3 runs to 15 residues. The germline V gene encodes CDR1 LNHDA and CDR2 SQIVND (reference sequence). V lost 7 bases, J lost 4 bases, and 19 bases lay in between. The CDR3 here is CASTSLRVESYGYTF. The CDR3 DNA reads TGTGCCAGTACCTCCCTGAGGGTTGAAAGCTATGGCTACACCTTC.

CDR3 in DNA: TGTGCCAGTAGTATGAGGGGGCAGGGTGACACTGAAGCTTTCTTT. It is translated as CASSMRGQGDTEAFF. The rearrangement joins TRBV19 to TRBJ1-1; 7 bases align to TRBD1. The ends lost 3 bases at V and 3 bases at J; junction bases unmatched: 7. The CDR3 length is 15 residues. CDR1 LNHDA and CDR2 SQIVND come from the germline V gene (reference sequence).

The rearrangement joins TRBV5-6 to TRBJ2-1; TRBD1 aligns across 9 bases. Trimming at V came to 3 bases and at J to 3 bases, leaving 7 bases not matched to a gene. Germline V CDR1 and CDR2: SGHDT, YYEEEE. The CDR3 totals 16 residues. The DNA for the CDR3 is TGTGCCAGCAGCTCAATACAGGGGGCCAGCTACAATGAGCAGTTCTTC. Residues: CASSSIQGASYNEQFF.

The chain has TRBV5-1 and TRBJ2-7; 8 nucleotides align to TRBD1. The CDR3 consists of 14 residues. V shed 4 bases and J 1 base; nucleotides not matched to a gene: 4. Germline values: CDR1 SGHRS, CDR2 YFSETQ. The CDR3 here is CASSPGQGSYEQYF. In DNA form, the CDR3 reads TGCGCCAGCAGCCCTGGACAGGGATCCTACGAGCAGTACTTC.

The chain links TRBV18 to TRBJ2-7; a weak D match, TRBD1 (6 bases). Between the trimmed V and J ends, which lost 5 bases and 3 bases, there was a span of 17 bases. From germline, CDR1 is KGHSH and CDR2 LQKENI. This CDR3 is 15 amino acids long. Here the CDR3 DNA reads TGTGCCAGCTCATCAGCTCGTGGGGGCGTCTACGAGCAGTACTTC. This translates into CASSSARGGVYEQYF.

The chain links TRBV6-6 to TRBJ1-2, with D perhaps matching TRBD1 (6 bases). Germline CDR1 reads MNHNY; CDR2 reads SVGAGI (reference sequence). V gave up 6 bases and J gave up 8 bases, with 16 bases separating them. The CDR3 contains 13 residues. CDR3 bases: TGTGCCAGCAGCCGATCAGGGGCTGGCGGCTACACCTTC. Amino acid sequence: CASSRSGAGGYTF.